This entry lists 16 T cell receptor beta chains sequenced from one sample in a study of patients and donors after allogeneic stem cell transplantation. TCRdb recomputed calls from the RT-PCR reads with MiXCR, one row per CDR3 protein. The sample records around 200,000 distinct CDR3 sequences, roughly two fifths being singletons. What was sequenced was blood, either unsorted or a sorted T cell fraction (not recorded which). Receptors originate from a human donor who was either an allogeneic HSCT recipient or a stem cell or donor lymphocyte infusion donor (not recorded which). It is not recorded whose cells these are; they may come from a transplant donor.

This clonotype came up once. The chain combines TRBV5-4 with TRBJ1-4; D gene ambiguous. Trimming removed 4 bases from V and 4 bases from J, with 14 bases in between. The CDR3 sequence is 15 residues long. Germline lookup yields CDR1 SGHNT and CDR2 YYREEE (reference sequence). The CDR3 reads CASSQKGGHNEKLFF. CDR3 DNA: TGTGCCAGCAGCCAGAAAGGTGGCCATAATGAAAAACTGTTTTTT.

V is TRBV5-1 and J is TRBJ2-3; 7 nucleotides agree with TRBD2. Trimming removed 0 bases from V and 1 base from J; junction bases left unmatched: 5. CDR3 length: 16 amino acids. Germline V CDR1 and CDR2: SGHRS, YFSETQ. In DNA, the CDR3 is TGCGCCAGCAGCTTGGGCGGCGGGGGAGGCACAGATACGCAGTATTTT. Residues: CASSLGGGGGTDTQYF.

This clonotype appeared a few times. The chain's CDR3 is CAISEDSINEKLFF. The CDR3 nucleotides read TGTGCCATCAGTGAAGACAGCATTAATGAAAAACTGTTTTTT. V usage is TRBV10-3 and J usage is TRBJ1-4; D perhaps matches TRBD1 (5 bases). This CDR3 has 14 amino acids. The V and J ends lost 3 bases and 4 bases respectively, with 9 bases between them. The germline CDR1 and CDR2 sequences are ENHRY and SYGVKD.

This chain connects TRBV4-2 to TRBJ2-1; 9 positions agree with TRBD2. V lost 4 bases, J lost 8 bases, and 9 bases stayed unmatched. Germline V gene data show CDR1 as LGHNA and CDR2 as YNFKEQ. The CDR3 extends over 15 amino acids. For the CDR3, the DNA is TGTGCCAGCAGCCGCCTAGCGGGGCTTGAGTATGAGCAGTTCTTC. This gives the protein CASSRLAGLEYEQFF.

This clonotype was picked up a small number of times. The chain employs TRBV3-1 and TRBJ1-3; D possibly corresponds to TRBD1 (5 bases). The CDR3 is 15 amino acids. The germline CDR1 and CDR2 sequences are LGHDT and YNNKEL (reference sequence). Trimming took off 9 bases at V and 7 bases at J, with 22 bases between the two ends. Here the CDR3 DNA reads TGTGCCAGTACGCCGACAGTGGGGGTGACTAACACCATATATTTT. Its translation is CASTPTVGVTNTIYF.

The V call is TRBV11-2, the J call TRBJ1-2; D unclear. Per the germline V gene, CDR1 is SGHAT and CDR2 is FQNNGV. There are 14 residues in the CDR3. V dropped 7 bases and J dropped 4 bases, with 16 bases sitting between them. Here the CDR3 reads CASNYFGRLYGYTF. CDR3 DNA sequence: TGTGCCAGCAACTACTTCGGACGGCTCTATGGCTACACCTTC.

The table lists this clonotype with a few counts. The CDR3: CSVEVGDTQYF. The CDR3 DNA is TGCAGCGTTGAAGTGGGAGATACGCAGTATTTT. The genes are TRBV29-1 and TRBJ2-3; D remains unclear. The germline V and J ends were trimmed by 1 base and 5 bases, with 4 bases remaining between them. The CDR3 runs 11 residues. From germline, CDR1 is SQVTM and CDR2 ANQGSEA.

The chain links TRBV7-9 to TRBJ2-1; 9 positions agree with TRBD1. Germline loops: CDR1 SEHNR, CDR2 FQNEAQ (reference sequence). The CDR3 has 15 amino acids. With V trimmed by 5 bases and J by 8 bases, 10 bases remained unmatched. CDR3 DNA: TGTGCCAGCAGCCACCAGGACAGGGGTAGGGATGAGCAGTTCTTC. Its protein product is CASSHQDRGRDEQFF.

The sample holds a few counts of this clonotype. This chain links TRBV10-2 with TRBJ2-5; D uncertain. The germline gives CDR1 WSHSY, CDR2 SAAADI. Trimming cost V 4 bases and J 1 base, with 7 bases left between them. This CDR3 has 13 amino acids. For the CDR3, the DNA is TGCGCCAGCAGTGCCCAGTTCCAAGAGACCCAGTACTTC. This gives the protein CASSAQFQETQYF.

This sequence joins TRBV7-9 and TRBJ1-1; D is unclear. The V gene lost 5 bases and the J gene lost 3 bases, with 10 bases spanning the gap. There are 13 residues in the CDR3. Germline loops: CDR1 SEHNR, CDR2 FQNEAQ (reference sequence). This chain's CDR3 is CASSPSTHTEAFF. The CDR3 region has the DNA TGTGCCAGCAGCCCCAGCACTCACACTGAAGCTTTCTTT.

J is TRBJ2-1 and V is TRBV6-2 or TRBV6-3; no clear D gene. Trimming left V 6 bases short and J 6 bases short, with 6 bases between. CDR3 size: 11 residues. Germline CDR1 and CDR2: MNHEY and SVGEGT. CDR3: CASRGFNEQFF. The CDR3, as DNA: TGTGCCAGCAGGGGATTCAATGAGCAGTTCTTC.

This sequence joins TRBV12-3 or TRBV12-4 and TRBJ1-1; D perhaps matches TRBD1 (5 bases). Trimming removed 7 bases from V and 2 bases from J, with 8 bases in between. CDR3 length equals 12 residues. The CDR3 spells CASNQGNTEAFF. The CDR3 DNA reads TGTGCCAGCAACCAGGGCAACACTGAAGCTTTCTTT.

The genes are TRBV6-5 and TRBJ1-1, with a tentative D call TRBD1 (5 bases). The V end lost 7 bases, the J end lost 0 bases, and 12 bases lay between the germline ends. The CDR3 has 14 residues. Germline V lookup: CDR1 MNHEY, CDR2 SVGAGI. The CDR3 DNA is TGTGCCAGCAACCCGACAGTAATGAACACTGAAGCTTTCTTT. It translates to CASNPTVMNTEAFF.

This clonotype was picked up a small number of times. CDR3 bases: TGTGCCAGCGTGCCCAGACAGGGGGTGTCCGGGGCCAACGTCCTGACTTTC. It specifies CASVPRQGVSGANVLTF. The chain recombines TRBV12-3 or TRBV12-4 with TRBJ2-6, with 9 positions matching TRBD1. The CDR3 is 17 residues long. The J segment lost 4 bases and the V segment lost 8 bases, leaving 12 bases of the junction unmatched.

The V call is TRBV7-3, the J call TRBJ1-1; D gene uncertain. V was clipped by 4 bases and J by 0 bases, with 6 bases between them. Germline V gene data show CDR1 as SGHTA and CDR2 as FQGTGA. This CDR3 has 13 amino acids. CDR3 sequence reads: CASSSSLNTEAFF. In DNA form, the CDR3 reads TGTGCCAGCAGCTCATCTTTGAACACTGAAGCTTTCTTT.

V usage is TRBV7-9 and J usage is TRBJ2-1; TRBD1 agrees at 11 bases. The ends lost 5 bases at V and 8 bases at J; junction bases unmatched: 8. The CDR3 length is 15 residues. Germline V gives CDR1 SEHNR, CDR2 FQNEAQ (reference sequence). The CDR3 coding sequence is TGTGCCAGCAGCGAACCGGGACAGGGGGTCTATGAGCAGTTCTTC. Its translation: CASSEPGQGVYEQFF.